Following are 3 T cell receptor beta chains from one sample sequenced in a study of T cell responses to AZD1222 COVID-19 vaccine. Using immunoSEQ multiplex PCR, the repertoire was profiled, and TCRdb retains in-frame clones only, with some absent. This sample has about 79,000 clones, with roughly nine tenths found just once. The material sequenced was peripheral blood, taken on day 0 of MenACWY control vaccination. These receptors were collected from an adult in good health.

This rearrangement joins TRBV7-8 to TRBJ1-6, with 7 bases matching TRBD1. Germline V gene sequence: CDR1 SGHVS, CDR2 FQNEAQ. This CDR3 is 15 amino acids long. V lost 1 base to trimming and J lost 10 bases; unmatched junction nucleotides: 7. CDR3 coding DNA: TGTGCCAGCAGCTTAGGCGGACAGGTGCTCTCACCCCTCCACTTT. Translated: CASSLGGQVLSPLHF.

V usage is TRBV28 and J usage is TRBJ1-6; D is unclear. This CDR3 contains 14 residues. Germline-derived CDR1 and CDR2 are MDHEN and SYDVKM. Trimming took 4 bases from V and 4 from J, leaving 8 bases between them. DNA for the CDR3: TGTGCCAGCAGTTCCGAAGGTTATAATTCACCCCTCCACTTT. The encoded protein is CASSSEGYNSPLHF.

DNA of the CDR3: TGTGCAACCGGGGGGACAGGGATTTCCTACGAGCAGTACTTC. It specifies CATGGTGISYEQYF. This chain joins TRBV28 and TRBJ2-7; 9 bases match TRBD1. The CDR3 covers 14 residues. CDR1 and CDR2 from the germline V gene are MDHEN and SYDVKM.